This T cell receptor (beta chain) stems from a study of shared clonotypes between healthy human individuals. Study-level findings and limits: Generation probability values for non-shared clonotypes were lower than those for clonotypes shared by all four donors.

Clones were read by immunoSEQ multiplex PCR, and TCRdb kept only the in-frame ones, dropping some. Of around 2.5 million clones detected, over 85% appear once; the ten largest clones hold approximately 0.37%. About this clone itself: Its target is not known.

Germline V gives CDR1 SGDLS, CDR2 YYNGEE. The ends were cut back, 3 bases at V and 2 bases at J, with 14 bases in the middle. This CDR3 is built from 15 residues. Nashville, Tennessee was home to all donors, each a Caucasian adult. A CD45RA-negative memory subset and a CD45RA+ naive subset were separated from the CD4+ cells. This rearrangement joins TRBV9 to TRBJ1-1, with D unresolved. Material for sequencing was naive CD4+ T cells from PBMCs. The sample's subset: CD45RA+ positively selected. This sequence was found in a man between 18 and 35 years old in good health. Some clones in this sample may be carry-over from other donors' samples. The CDR3 reads CASSEFGEGNTEAFF. Here the CDR3 DNA reads TGTGCCAGCAGCGAGTTCGGGGAGGGCAACACTGAAGCTTTCTTT.